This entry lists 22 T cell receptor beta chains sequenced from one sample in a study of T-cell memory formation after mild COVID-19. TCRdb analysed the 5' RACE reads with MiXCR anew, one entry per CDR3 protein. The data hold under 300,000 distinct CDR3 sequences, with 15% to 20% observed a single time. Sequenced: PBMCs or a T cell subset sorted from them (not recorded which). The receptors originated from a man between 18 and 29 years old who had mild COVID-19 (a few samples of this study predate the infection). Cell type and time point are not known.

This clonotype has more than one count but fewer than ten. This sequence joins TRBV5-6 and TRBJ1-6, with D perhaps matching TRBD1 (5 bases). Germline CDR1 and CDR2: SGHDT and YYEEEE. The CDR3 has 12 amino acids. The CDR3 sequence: CASQEGSSPLHF. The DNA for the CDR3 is TGTGCATCGCAAGAGGGGAGTTCACCCCTCCACTTT.

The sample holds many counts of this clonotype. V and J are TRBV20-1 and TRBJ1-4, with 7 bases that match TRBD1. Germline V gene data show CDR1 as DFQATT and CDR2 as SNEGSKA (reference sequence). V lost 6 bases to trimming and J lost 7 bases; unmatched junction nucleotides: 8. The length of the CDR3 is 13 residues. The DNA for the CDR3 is TGCAGTGCCACAGGGGAATGGGGTGAAAAACTGTTTTTT. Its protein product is CSATGEWGEKLFF.

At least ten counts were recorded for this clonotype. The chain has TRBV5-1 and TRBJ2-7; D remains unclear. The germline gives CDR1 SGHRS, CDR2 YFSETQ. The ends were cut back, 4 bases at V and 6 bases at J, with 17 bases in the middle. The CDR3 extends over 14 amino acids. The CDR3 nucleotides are TGCGCCAGCAGCATACCGGGCCCCATGGGCGAGCAGTACTTC. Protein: CASSIPGPMGEQYF.

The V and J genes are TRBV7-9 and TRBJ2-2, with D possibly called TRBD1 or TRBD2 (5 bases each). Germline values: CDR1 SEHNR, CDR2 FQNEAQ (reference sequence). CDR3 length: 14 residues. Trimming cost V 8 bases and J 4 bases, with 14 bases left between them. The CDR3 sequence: CASRGVLGTGELFF. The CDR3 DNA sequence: TGTGCCAGCCGAGGGGTGTTAGGCACCGGGGAGCTGTTTTTT.

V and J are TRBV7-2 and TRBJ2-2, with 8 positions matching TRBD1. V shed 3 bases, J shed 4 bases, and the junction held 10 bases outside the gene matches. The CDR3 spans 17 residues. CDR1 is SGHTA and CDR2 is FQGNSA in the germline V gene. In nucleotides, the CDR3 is TGTGCCAGCAGCTTTGTCAGGGGCAGGGGGCCCACCGGGGAGCTGTTTTTT. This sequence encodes CASSFVRGRGPTGELFF.

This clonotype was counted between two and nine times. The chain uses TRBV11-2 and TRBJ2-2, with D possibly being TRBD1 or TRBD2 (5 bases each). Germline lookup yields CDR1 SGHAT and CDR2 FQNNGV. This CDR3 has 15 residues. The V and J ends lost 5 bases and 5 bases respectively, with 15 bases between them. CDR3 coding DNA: TGTGCCAGCAGCGCACGGGGACGTTGGACCGGGGAGCTGTTTTTT. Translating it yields CASSARGRWTGELFF.

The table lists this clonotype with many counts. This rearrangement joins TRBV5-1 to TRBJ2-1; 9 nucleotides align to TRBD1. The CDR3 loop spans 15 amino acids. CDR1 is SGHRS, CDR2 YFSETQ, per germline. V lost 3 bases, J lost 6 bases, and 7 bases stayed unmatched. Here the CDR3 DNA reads TGCGCCAGCAGCTCCCCGGGACAGGGTGGCAATGAGCAGTTCTTC. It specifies CASSSPGQGGNEQFF. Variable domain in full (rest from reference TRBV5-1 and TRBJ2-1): KAGVTQTPRYLIKTRGQQVTLSCSPISGHRSVSWYQQTPGQGLQFLFEYFSETQRNKGNFPGRFSGRQFSNSRSEMNVSTLELGDSALYLCASSSPGQGGNEQFFGPGTRLTVL.

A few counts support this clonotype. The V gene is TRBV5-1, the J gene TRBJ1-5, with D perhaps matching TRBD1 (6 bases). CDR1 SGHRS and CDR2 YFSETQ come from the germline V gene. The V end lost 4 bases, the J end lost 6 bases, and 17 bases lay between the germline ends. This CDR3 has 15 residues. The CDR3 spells CASSPGGGGGQPQHF. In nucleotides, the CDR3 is TGCGCCAGCAGCCCCGGGGGGGGCGGGGGTCAGCCCCAGCATTTT.

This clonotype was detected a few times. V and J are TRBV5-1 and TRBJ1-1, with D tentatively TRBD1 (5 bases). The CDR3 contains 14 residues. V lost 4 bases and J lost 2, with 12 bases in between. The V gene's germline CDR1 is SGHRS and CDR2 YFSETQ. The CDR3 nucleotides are TGCGCCAGCAGCCAATCCACAGGTAACACTGAAGCTTTCTTT. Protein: CASSQSTGNTEAFF.

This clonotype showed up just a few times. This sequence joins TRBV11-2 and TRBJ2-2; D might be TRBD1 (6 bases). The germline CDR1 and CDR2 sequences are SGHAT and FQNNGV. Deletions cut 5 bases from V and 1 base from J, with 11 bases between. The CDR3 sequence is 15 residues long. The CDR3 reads CASSPDRWNTGELFF. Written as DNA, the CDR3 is TGTGCCAGCAGCCCCGACAGGTGGAACACCGGGGAGCTGTTTTTT. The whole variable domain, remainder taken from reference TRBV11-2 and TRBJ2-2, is EAGVAQSPRYKIIEKRQSVAFWCNPISGHATLYWYQQILGQGPKLLIQFQNNGVVDDSQLPKDRFSAERLKGVDSTLKIQPAKLEDSAVYLCASSPDRWNTGELFFGEGSRLTVL.

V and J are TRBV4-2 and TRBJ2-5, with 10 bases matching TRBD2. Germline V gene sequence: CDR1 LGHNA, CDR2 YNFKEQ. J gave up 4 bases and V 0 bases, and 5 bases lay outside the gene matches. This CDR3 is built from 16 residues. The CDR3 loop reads CASSQDASGGRETQYF. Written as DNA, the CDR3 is TGTGCCAGCAGCCAAGATGCTAGCGGGGGTAGAGAGACCCAGTACTTC.

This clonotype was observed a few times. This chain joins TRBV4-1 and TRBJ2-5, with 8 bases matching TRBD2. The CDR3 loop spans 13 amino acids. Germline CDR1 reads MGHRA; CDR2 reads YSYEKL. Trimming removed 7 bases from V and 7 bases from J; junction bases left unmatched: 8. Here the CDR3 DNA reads TGCGCCAGCAAGTCTATCCGGGAGGGGACCCAGTACTTC. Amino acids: CASKSIREGTQYF.

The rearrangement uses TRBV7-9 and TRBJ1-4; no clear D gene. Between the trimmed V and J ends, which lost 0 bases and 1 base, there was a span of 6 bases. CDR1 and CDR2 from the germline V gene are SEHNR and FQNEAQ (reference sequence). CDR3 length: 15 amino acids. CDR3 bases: TGTGCCAGCAGCTTAGCGGAGGGAACTAATGAAAAACTGTTTTTT. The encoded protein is CASSLAEGTNEKLFF.

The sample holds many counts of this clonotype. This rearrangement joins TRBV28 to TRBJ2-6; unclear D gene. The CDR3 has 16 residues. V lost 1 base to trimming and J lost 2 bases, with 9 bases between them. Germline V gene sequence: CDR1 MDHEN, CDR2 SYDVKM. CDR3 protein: CASSLLGVTGANVLTF. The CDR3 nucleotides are TGTGCCAGCAGTTTATTAGGTGTTACTGGGGCCAACGTCCTGACTTTC.

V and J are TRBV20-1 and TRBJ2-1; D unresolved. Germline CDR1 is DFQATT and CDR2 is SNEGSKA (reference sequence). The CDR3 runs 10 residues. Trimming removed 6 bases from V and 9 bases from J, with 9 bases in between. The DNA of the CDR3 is TGCAGTGCCCAGCGTGGTGAGCAGTTCTTC. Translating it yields CSAQRGEQFF.

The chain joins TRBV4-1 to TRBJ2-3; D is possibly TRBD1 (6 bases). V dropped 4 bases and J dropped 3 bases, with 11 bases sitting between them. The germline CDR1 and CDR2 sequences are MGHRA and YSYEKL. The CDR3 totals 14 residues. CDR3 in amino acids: CASSRTTGTDTQYF. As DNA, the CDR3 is TGCGCCAGCAGCCGAACGACAGGTACAGATACGCAGTATTTT.

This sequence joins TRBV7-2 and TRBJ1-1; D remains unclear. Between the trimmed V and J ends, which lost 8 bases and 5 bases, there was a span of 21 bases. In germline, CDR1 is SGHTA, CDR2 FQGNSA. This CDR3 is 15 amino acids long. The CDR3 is CASGRVLGGGTEAFF. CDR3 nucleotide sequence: TGTGCCAGCGGTCGGGTTCTAGGAGGTGGGACTGAAGCTTTCTTT.

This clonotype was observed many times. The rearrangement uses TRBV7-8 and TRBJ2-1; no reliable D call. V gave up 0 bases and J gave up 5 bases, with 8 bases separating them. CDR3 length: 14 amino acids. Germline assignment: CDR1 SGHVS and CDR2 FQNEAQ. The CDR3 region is CASSLAPGNNEQFF. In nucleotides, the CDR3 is TGTGCCAGCAGCTTAGCGCCCGGCAACAATGAGCAGTTCTTC.

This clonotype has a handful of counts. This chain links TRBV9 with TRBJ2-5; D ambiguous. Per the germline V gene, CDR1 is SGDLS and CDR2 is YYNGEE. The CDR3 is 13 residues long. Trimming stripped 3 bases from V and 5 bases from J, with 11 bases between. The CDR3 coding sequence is TGTGCCAGCAGCGGCCCAAATGAGGAGACCCAGTACTTC. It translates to CASSGPNEETQYF.

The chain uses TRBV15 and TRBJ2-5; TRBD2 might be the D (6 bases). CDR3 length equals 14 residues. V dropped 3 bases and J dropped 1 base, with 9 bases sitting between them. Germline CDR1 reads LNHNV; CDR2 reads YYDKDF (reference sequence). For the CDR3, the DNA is TGTGCCACCAGCAGCCCCGGGAGCCAAGAGACCCAGTACTTC. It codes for CATSSPGSQETQYF.

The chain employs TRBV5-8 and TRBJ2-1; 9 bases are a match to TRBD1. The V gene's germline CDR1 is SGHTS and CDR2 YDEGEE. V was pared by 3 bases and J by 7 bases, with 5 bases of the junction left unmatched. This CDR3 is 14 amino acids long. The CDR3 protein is CASSSGTGRNEQFF. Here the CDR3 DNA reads TGTGCCAGCAGCTCCGGGACAGGGAGGAATGAGCAGTTCTTC.

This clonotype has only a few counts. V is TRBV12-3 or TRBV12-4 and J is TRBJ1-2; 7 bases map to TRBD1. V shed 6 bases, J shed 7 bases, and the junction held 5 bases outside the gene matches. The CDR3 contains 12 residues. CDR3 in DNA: TGTGCCAGCAGCACAGGGGCGGGTGGCTACACCTTC. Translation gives CASSTGAGGYTF.